This entry describes one TCR beta chain. The data derive from a study of blood T cell repertoires in COVID-19. Overall study context: Samples representing acute and convalescent COVID-19 were sourced from the United States, Italy and Spain. PBMCs, B-cell-depleted T cells, or T cells were the source of the cDNA or gDNA that made up the material.

Seattle's enrolled individuals joined amid active infection and were then monitored longitudinally. Assay: immunoSEQ multiplex PCR; the TCRdb copy retains only in-frame clones and omits some. The sample includes about 500,000 clones, around nine tenths of them seen just once. The V gene's germline CDR1 is LNHNV and CDR2 YYDKDF (reference sequence). Trimming took 0 bases from V and 3 from J, leaving 11 bases between them. This CDR3 is 16 amino acids long. Sequencing was performed on peripheral blood. The source of this sequence is a woman between 50 and 59 years old with COVID-19, enrolled during active disease. This chain uses TRBV15 with TRBJ2-2, with a possible D match to TRBD2 (6 bases). The CDR3 DNA reads as TGTGCCACCAGCAGAGATACGGCTAGCGACACCGGGGAGCTGTTTTTT. This gives the protein CATSRDTASDTGELFF.